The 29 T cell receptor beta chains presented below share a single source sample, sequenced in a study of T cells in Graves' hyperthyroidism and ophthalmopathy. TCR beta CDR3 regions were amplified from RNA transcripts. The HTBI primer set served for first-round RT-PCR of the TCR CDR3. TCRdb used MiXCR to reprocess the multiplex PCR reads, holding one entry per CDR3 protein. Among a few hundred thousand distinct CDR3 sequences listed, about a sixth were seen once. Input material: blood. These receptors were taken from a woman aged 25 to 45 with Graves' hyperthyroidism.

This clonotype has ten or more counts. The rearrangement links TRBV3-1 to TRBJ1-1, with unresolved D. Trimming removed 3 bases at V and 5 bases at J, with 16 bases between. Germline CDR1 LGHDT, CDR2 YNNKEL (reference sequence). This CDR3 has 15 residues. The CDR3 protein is CASSQAGGERTEAFF. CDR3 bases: TGTGCCAGCAGCCAGGCGGGCGGGGAGAGAACTGAAGCTTTCTTT.

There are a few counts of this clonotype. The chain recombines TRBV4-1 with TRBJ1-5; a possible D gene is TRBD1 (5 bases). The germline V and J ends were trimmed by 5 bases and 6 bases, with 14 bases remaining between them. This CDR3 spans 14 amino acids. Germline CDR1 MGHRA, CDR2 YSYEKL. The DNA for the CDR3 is TGCGCCAGCAGCTTAAAGCAGGGTACTCAGCCCCAGCATTTT. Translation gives CASSLKQGTQPQHF.

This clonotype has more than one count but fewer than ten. The CDR3 DNA reads as TGTGCCTGGAAGGTTGGGACAGGGTTCTCCTACGAGCAGTACTTC. Encoded protein: CAWKVGTGFSYEQYF. V gene TRBV30 combines with J gene TRBJ2-7; TRBD1 aligns across 9 bases. V trimming: 4 bases; J trimming: 0 bases; junction bases outside the gene matches: 7. Germline V gives CDR1 GTSNPN, CDR2 SVGIG (reference sequence). The CDR3 runs to 15 residues.

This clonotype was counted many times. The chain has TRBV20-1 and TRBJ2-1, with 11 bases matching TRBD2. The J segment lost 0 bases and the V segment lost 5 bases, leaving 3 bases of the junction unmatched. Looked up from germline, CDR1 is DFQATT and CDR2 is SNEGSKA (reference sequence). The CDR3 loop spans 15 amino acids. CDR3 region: CSAGTSGSSYNEQFF. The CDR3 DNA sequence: TGCAGTGCTGGGACTAGCGGAAGCTCCTACAATGAGCAGTTCTTC.

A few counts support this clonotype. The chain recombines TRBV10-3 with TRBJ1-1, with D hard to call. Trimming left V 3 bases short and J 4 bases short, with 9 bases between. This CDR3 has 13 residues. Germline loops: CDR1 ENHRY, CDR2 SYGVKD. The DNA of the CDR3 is TGTGCCATCAGTGATAATTGGAGCACTGAAGCTTTCTTT. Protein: CAISDNWSTEAFF.

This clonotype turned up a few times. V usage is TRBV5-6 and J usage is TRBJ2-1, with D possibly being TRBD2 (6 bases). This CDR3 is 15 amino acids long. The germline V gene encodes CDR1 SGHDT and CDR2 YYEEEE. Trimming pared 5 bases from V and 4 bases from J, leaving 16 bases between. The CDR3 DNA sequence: TGTGCCAGCAGACCCCGACTAGGGCTTTACAATGAGCAGTTCTTC. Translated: CASRPRLGLYNEQFF.

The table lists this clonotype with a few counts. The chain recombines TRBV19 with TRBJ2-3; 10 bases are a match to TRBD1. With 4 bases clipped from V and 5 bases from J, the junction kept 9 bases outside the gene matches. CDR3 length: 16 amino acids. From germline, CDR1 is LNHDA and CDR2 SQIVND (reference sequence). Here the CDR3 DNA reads TGTGCCAGTAGTAACAAGGGACAGGGGTGGCGAGATACGCAGTATTTT. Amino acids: CASSNKGQGWRDTQYF.

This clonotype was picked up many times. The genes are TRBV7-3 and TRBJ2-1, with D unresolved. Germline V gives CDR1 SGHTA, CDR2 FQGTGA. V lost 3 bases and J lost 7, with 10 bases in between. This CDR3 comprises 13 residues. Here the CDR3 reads CASSFPPPNEQFF. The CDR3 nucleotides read TGTGCCAGCAGCTTTCCACCCCCAAATGAGCAGTTCTTC.

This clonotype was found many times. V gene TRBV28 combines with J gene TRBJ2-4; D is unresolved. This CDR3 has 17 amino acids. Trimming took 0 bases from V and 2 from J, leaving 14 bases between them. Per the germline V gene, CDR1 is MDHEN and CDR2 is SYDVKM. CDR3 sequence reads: CASSLWTQNVPKNIQYF. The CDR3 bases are TGTGCCAGCAGTTTATGGACCCAGAACGTCCCCAAAAACATTCAGTACTTC.

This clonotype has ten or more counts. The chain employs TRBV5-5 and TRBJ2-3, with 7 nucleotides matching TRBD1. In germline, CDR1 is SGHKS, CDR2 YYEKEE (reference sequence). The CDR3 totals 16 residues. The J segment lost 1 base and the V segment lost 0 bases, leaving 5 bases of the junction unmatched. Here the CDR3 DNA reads TGTGCCAGCAGCTTGGGCCTAGGGACAGGCACAGATACGCAGTATTTT. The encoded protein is CASSLGLGTGTDTQYF. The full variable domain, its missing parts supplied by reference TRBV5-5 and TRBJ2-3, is DAGVTQSPTHLIKTRGQQVTLRCSPISGHKSVSWYQQVLGQGPQFIFQYYEKEERGRGNFPDRFSARQFPNYSSELNVNALLLGDSALYLCASSLGLGTGTDTQYFGPGTRLTVL.

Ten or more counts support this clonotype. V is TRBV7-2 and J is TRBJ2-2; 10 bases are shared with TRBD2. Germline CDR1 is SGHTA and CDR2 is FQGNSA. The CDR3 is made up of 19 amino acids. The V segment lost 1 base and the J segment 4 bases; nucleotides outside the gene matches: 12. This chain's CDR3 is CASSLGSGRAHSSTGELFF. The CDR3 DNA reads TGTGCCAGCAGCTTAGGGAGCGGGAGGGCCCATAGTTCCACCGGGGAGCTGTTTTTT.

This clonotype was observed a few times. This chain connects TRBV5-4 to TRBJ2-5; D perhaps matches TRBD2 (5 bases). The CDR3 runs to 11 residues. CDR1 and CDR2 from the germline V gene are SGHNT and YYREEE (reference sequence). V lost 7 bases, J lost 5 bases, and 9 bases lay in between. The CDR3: CASGSWETQYF. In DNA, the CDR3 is TGTGCCAGCGGGAGTTGGGAGACCCAGTACTTC.

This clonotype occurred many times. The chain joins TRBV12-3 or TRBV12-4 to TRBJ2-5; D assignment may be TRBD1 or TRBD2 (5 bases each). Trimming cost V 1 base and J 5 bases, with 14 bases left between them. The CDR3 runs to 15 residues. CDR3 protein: CASSLGTGLGETQYF. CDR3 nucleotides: TGTGCCAGCAGTTTAGGGACGGGGCTAGGGGAGACCCAGTACTTC.

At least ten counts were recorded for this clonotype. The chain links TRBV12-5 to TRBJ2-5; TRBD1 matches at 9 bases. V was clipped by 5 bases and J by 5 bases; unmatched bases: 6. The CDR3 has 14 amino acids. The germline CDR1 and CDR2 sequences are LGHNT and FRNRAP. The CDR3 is CASGTGTGRETQYF. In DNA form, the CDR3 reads TGTGCTAGTGGTACCGGGACAGGGCGGGAGACCCAGTACTTC.

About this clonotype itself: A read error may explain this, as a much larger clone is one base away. CDR3: CASGLITSGRGDEQFF. In DNA, the CDR3 is TGCGCCAGCGGCTTGATTACTAGCGGTCGAGGCGATGAGCAGTTCTTC. The chain links TRBV5-1 to TRBJ2-1, with 8 bases lining up with TRBD2. Germline CDR1 reads SGHRS; CDR2 reads YFSETQ. This CDR3 has 16 amino acids. The full variable domain, completed using reference TRBV5-1 and TRBJ2-1, is KAGVTQTPRYLIKTRGQQVTLSCSPISGHRSVSWYQQTPGQGLQFLFEYFSETQRNKGNFPGRFSGRQFSNSRSEMNVSTLELGDSALYLCASGLITSGRGDEQFFGPGTRLTVL.

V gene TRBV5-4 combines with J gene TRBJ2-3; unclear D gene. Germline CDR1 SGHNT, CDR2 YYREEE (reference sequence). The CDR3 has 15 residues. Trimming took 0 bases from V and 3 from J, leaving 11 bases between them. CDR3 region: CASSLEGWRTDTQYF. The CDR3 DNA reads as TGTGCCAGCAGCTTGGAAGGATGGAGAACAGATACGCAGTATTTT.

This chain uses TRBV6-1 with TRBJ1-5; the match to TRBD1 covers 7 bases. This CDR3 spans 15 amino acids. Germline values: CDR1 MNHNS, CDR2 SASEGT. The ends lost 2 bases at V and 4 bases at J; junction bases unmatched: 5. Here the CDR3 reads CASSELRDSNQPQHF. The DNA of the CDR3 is TGTGCCAGCAGTGAACTCCGGGACAGTAATCAGCCCCAGCATTTT.

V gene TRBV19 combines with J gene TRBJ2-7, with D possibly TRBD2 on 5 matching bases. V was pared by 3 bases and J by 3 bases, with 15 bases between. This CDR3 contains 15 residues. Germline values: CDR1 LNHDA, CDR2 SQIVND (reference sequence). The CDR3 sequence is CASSIFLAAGYEQYF. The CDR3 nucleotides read TGTGCCAGTAGTATTTTTCTAGCCGCAGGCTACGAGCAGTACTTC.

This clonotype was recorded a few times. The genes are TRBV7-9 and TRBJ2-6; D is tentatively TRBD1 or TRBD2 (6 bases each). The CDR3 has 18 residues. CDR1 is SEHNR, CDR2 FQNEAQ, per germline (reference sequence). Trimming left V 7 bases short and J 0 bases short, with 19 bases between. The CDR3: CASIGGRSPRSGANVLTF. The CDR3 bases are TGTGCCAGCATTGGGGGGCGTAGTCCCCGCTCTGGGGCCAACGTCCTGACTTTC.

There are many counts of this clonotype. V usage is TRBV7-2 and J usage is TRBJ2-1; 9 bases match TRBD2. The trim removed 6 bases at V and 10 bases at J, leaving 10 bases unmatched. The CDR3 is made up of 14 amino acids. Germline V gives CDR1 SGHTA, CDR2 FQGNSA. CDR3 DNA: TGTGCCAGCAGACCGGGACTAGCATCTTTGGAGCAGTTCTTC. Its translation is CASRPGLASLEQFF.

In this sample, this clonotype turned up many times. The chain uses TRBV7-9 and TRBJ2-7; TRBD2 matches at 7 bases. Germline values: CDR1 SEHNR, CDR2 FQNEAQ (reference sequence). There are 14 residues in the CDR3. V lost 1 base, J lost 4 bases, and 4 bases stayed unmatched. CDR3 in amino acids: CASSLVDGGYEQYF. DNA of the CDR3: TGTGCCAGCAGCTTAGTGGACGGGGGGTACGAGCAGTACTTC.

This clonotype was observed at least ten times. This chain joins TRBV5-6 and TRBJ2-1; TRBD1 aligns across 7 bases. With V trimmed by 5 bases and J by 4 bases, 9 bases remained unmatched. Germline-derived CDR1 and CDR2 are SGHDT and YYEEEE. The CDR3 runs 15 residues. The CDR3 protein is CASRSRDSPYNEQFF. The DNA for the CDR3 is TGTGCCAGCAGGAGCCGGGACAGCCCTTACAATGAGCAGTTCTTC.

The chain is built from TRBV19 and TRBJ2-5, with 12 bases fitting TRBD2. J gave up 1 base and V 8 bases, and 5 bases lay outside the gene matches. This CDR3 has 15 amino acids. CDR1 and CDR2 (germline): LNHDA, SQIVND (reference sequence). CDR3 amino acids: CASSSGRGIQETQYF. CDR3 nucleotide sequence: TGTGCCAGTTCTAGCGGGAGGGGAATCCAAGAGACCCAGTACTTC.

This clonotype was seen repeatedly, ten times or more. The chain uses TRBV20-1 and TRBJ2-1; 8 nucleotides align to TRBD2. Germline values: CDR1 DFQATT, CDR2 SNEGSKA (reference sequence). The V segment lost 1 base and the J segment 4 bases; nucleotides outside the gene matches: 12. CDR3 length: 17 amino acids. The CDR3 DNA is TGCAGTGCTAGAGGGCGGGGACTAGGGATTTATTACAATGAGCAGTTCTTC. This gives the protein CSARGRGLGIYYNEQFF.

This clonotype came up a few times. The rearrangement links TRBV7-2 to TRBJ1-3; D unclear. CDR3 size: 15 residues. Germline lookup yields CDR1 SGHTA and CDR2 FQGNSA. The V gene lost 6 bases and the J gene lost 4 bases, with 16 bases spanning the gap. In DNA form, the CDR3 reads TGTGCCAGCAGTTTTCAGAAGCTGTCCGGAAACACCATATATTTT. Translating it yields CASSFQKLSGNTIYF. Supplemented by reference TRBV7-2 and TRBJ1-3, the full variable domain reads GAGVSQSPSNKVTEKGKDVELRCDPISGHTALYWYRQSLGQGLEFLIYFQGNSAPDKSGLPSDRFSAERTGGSVSTLTIQRTQQEDSAVYLCASSFQKLSGNTIYFGEGSWLTVV.

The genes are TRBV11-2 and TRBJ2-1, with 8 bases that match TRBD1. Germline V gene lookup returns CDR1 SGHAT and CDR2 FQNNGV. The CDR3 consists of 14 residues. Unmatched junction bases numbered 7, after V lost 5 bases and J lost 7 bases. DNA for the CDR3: TGTGCCAGCAGCACCCTGACAGGGGATAATGAGCAGTTCTTC. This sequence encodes CASSTLTGDNEQFF.

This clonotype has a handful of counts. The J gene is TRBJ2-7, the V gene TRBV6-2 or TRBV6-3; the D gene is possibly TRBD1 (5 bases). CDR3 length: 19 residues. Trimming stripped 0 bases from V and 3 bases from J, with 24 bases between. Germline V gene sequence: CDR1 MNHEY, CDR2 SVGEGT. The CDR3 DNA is TGTGCCAGCAGTTACTCGATGAGGCAGGGAATGTCGGCCGACTACGAGCAGTACTTC. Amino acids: CASSYSMRQGMSADYEQYF.

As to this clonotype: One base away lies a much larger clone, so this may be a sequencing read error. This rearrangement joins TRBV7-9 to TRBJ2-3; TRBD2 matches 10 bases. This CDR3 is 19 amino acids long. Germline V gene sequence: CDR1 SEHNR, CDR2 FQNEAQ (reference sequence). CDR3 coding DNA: TGTACCACCAGGACGCCATGGGGAGCGGGAGGGGAGGACACAGATACGCAGTATTTT. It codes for CTTRTPWGAGGEDTDTQYF.

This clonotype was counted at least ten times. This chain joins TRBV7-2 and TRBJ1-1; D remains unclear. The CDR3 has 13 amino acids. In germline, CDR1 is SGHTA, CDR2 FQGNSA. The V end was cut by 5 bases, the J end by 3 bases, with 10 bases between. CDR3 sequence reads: CASSLSLDTEAFF. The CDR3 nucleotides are TGTGCCAGCAGCCTGTCGCTCGACACTGAAGCTTTCTTT.